This T cell receptor beta chain is from a study of CD8 T cells in ankylosing spondylitis. Whole-study findings and limits: Reports say disease-linked clones showed up significantly more in matched ankylosing spondylitis synovial fluid. It appeared that ankylosing spondylitis blood was characterized by a TCR beta motif of under ten highly homologous variants.

The CDR3 contains 15 residues. With 6 bases clipped from V and 9 bases from J, the junction kept 8 bases outside the gene matches. Looked up from germline, CDR1 is SGHTA and CDR2 is FQGNSA. Each CDR3 protein gets one entry after TCRdb re-called the 5' RACE reads with MiXCR. Among under 120,000 distinct CDR3 sequences listed, more than 20% were seen once. This clonotype has just one count. As yet, its antigen is unknown. Sequenced: synovial fluid, either unsorted or a sorted T cell fraction (not recorded which). This TCR derives from a male donor with ankylosing spondylitis. V is TRBV7-2 and J is TRBJ1-6; 10 bases line up with TRBD1. In DNA, the CDR3 is TGTGCCAGCAGTCCAGACAGGGGGCAAGGTTCACCCCTCCACTTT. Protein sequence: CASSPDRGQGSPLHF.